This section outlines one T cell receptor beta chain sequence together with its context. The specificity of this receptor is unknown. Base-call qualities are not available, and no considerably larger clone is one nucleotide away. In the germline V gene, CDR1 corresponds to LGHNA and CDR2 to YSLEER. The CDR3 holds 14 amino acids from the cysteine to the phenylalanine. Only the CDR3 DNA is retained, 42 bases long and in frame from the first base. Cut back by 0 bases and 8 bases, the V and J ends lie 8 bases apart. TCRbeta CDR3 regions were amplified from genomic DNA using the immunoSEQ Assay, a bias-controlled multiplex PCR. In the original analysis: Nucleated cell counts per sample were estimated from amplification of reference gene primers within the assay. To quantify the absolute abundance of each unique TCRbeta CDR3 rearrangement, sequence reads were collapsed and filtered. For each sample, productive Simpson clonality was calculated as the square root of Simpson's diversity index over productive rearrangements. The table was pulled from immuneACCESS by TCRdb, which kept in-frame rearrangements only. Such tables lose some clones; where checked, under half of the loss comes from unresolved V genes, and the rest has no known cause. V, J and clone size reflect that table, while D and trimming were determined from the DNA. The sample data list just over 150,000 clones, and 80% to 95% of these were observed just once. The ten largest clones represent 3.5% to 5% of the sample.

This record comes from a study of blood T cell repertoires in COVID-19 (dated by TCRdb to about 2020). Regarding the study in general: Samples from collaborators originated in the United States, Italy and Spain and spanned both the acute and convalescent phases of COVID-19. The material from the prospective study consisted of cDNA or gDNA derived from T cells, B-cell-depleted T cells, or PBMCs. Subjects who had been exposed to COVID-19, were actively infected with it, or had recovered from it provided the deeply sampled blood TCRbeta repertoires that made up the dataset. The repertoires were released in a freely available public database intended as a resource for research on the immune response to SARS-CoV-2. The samples were drawn from two sources: the first 160 participants of the ongoing ImmuneRACE study, and 1,254 subjects contributed by 6 global collaborators. Nearly every sample came with metadata listing a de-identified subject ID, COVID-19 status, age in years and sex. Where HLA class I and class II types were available, the types were taken from metadata supplied by the sample provider, not from assay-based typing.

Collaborating institutions collected whole blood in K2EDTA tubes following their own protocols. Collaborator samples were shipped for TCRbeta analysis as frozen whole blood, isolated PBMCs, or DNA extracted from either sample type. The study at large found these results: Clinical and demographic metadata were provided uncurated, with the amount varying by source and participant.

The sequenced sample consisted of peripheral blood. The rearrangement joined TRBV4-3 to TRBJ1-6; the D gene lacks a confident call. This receptor was taken from a woman between 45 and 60 years old with acute or convalescent COVID-19. The DNA sequence is TGCGCCAGCAGCCAAGATAACGGGGATTCACCCCTCCACTTT. Translation gives CASSQDNGDSPLHF.